One and the same sample provided the 20 T cell receptor beta chains below, sequenced in a study of T cells expressing NK-cell markers. TCRdb reanalyzed the 5' RACE reads, giving one entry per CDR3 protein sequence and no DNA. The listing records about 390,000 distinct CDR3 sequences. The source material was blood T cells: a sorted CD56 or NKG2C T cell subset, CD4+ or CD8+ T cells, or bulk PBMC T cells (not recorded which). Every receptor here comes from a woman aged 45-60 years in good health.

The V and J genes are TRBV11-1 and TRBJ2-1; checking the TCRdb D call of TRBD2 is not possible without DNA. Germline V gives CDR1 SGHAT, CDR2 FQDESV (reference sequence). This CDR3 is built from 17 residues. CDR3 sequence reads: CASSPPPSGRPYNEQFF. Using reference TRBV11-1 and TRBJ2-1 for the parts outside the CDR3, the full variable domain is EAEVAQSPRYKITEKSQAVAFWCDPISGHATLYWYRQILGQGPELLVQFQDESVVDDSQLPKDRFSAERLKGVDSTLKIQPAELGDSAMYLCASSPPPSGRPYNEQFFGPGTRLTVL.

The chain employs TRBV18 and TRBJ2-1; as DNA is missing, the TRBD2 call by TCRdb cannot be tested. The V gene's germline CDR1 is KGHSH and CDR2 LQKENI. The CDR3 extends over 15 amino acids. The CDR3 protein is CASSPTSGSWDEQFF.

This chain connects TRBV11-2 to TRBJ2-5. Germline V gene sequence: CDR1 SGHAT, CDR2 FQNNGV. The CDR3 runs to 13 residues. CDR3: CASSLWRKETQYF. The whole variable domain, filled in from reference TRBV11-2 and TRBJ2-5, reads EAGVAQSPRYKIIEKRQSVAFWCNPISGHATLYWYQQILGQGPKLLIQFQNNGVVDDSQLPKDRFSAERLKGVDSTLKIQPAKLEDSAVYLCASSLWRKETQYFGPGTRLLVL.

The V and J genes are TRBV6-5 and TRBJ2-5; TCRdb selects TRBD1, and the lack of DNA leaves this call unchecked. The CDR3 has 14 residues. Germline CDR1 MNHEY, CDR2 SVGAGI. This CDR3 is CASSPDRPEETQYF.

J is TRBJ2-1 and V is TRBV20-1; TCRdb indicates TRBD1, and absent DNA this call remains unverified. This CDR3 has 13 amino acids. CDR1 and CDR2 (germline): DFQATT, SNEGSKA (reference sequence). Here the CDR3 reads CSAWTGYTNEQFF.

The chain couples TRBV7-9 to TRBJ1-6; TCRdb returns TRBD1, unconfirmable since there is no DNA. This CDR3 has 15 residues. CDR1 and CDR2 from the germline V gene are SEHNR and FQNEAQ (reference sequence). This CDR3 reads CASSFFRDGSSPLHF. Full variable domain (rest looked up from reference TRBV7-9 and TRBJ1-6): DTGVSQNPRHKITKRGQNVTFRCDPISEHNRLYWYRQTLGQGPEFLTYFQNEAQLEKSRLLSDRFSAERPKGSFSTLEIQRTEQGDSAMYLCASSFFRDGSSPLHFGNGTRLTVT.

The chain is built from TRBV5-1 and TRBJ1-6. The V gene's germline CDR1 is SGHRS and CDR2 YFSETQ. The CDR3 runs 12 residues. The CDR3 sequence: CASSLAGIPLHF. Based on the CDR3 plus reference TRBV5-1 and TRBJ1-6, the full variable domain is KAGVTQTPRYLIKTRGQQVTLSCSPISGHRSVSWYQQTPGQGLQFLFEYFSETQRNKGNFPGRFSGRQFSNSRSEMNVSTLELGDSALYLCASSLAGIPLHFGNGTRLTVT.

The J gene is TRBJ2-1, the V gene TRBV5-1; lacking DNA, the TRBD1 call made by TCRdb goes unchecked. CDR1 and CDR2 from the germline V gene are SGHRS and YFSETQ. This CDR3 is built from 15 residues. CDR3: CASSLTGPSYNEQFF.

The chain links TRBV6-2 or TRBV6-3 to TRBJ2-2. The CDR3 extends over 15 amino acids. In germline, CDR1 is MNHEY, CDR2 SVGEGT. CDR3 sequence: CASSYSLGVAGELFF.

The genes are TRBV29-1 and TRBJ2-4; TCRdb designates TRBD2, a call that cannot be tested without DNA. Germline loops: CDR1 SQVTM, CDR2 ANQGSEA. There are 13 residues in the CDR3. The chain's CDR3 is CSARDSGKNIQYF.

V and J are TRBV6-2 or TRBV6-3 and TRBJ2-1; the D gene TCRdb calls, TRBD1, cannot be checked with no DNA. Germline assignment: CDR1 MNHEY and CDR2 SVGEGT. The CDR3 is 14 residues long. This CDR3 reads CASIRDRGGDEQFF.

The rearrangement uses TRBV5-1 and TRBJ2-3; the TCRdb D gene call, TRBD1, has no DNA to confirm it. Germline loops: CDR1 SGHRS, CDR2 YFSETQ. This CDR3 comprises 14 residues. The CDR3 sequence is CASSPRQGPDTQYF. Based on the CDR3 plus reference TRBV5-1 and TRBJ2-3, the full variable domain is KAGVTQTPRYLIKTRGQQVTLSCSPISGHRSVSWYQQTPGQGLQFLFEYFSETQRNKGNFPGRFSGRQFSNSRSEMNVSTLELGDSALYLCASSPRQGPDTQYFGPGTRLTVL.

This sequence joins TRBV20-1 and TRBJ2-3; the TRBD2 assignment by TCRdb is unverifiable without DNA. This CDR3 is 16 amino acids long. Looked up from germline, CDR1 is DFQATT and CDR2 is SNEGSKA (reference sequence). CDR3 in amino acids: CSAAWDGGSNTDTQYF.

V is TRBV10-3 and J is TRBJ2-3. Germline CDR1 and CDR2: ENHRY and SYGVKD. There are 12 residues in the CDR3. CDR3 protein: CAISESEDTQYF.

The chain recombines TRBV29-1 with TRBJ2-1. The CDR3 runs 15 residues. CDR1 is SQVTM and CDR2 is ANQGSEA in the germline V gene. This chain's CDR3 is CSVEDNGSFYNEQFF.

V is TRBV7-9 and J is TRBJ2-7. Germline CDR1 and CDR2: SEHNR and FQNEAQ (reference sequence). The CDR3 is 15 residues long. The CDR3 here is CASSLVSGATYEQYF.

The rearrangement joins TRBV12-3 or TRBV12-4 to TRBJ1-1; as DNA is missing, the TRBD1 call by TCRdb cannot be tested. This CDR3 spans 12 amino acids. The CDR3 sequence: CASSLTGGAAFF.

The V call is TRBV29-1, the J call TRBJ2-2; the D call of TRBD2 rests on TCRdb alone, since no DNA is present to check it. CDR3 length: 17 amino acids. The germline CDR1 and CDR2 sequences are SQVTM and ANQGSEA. CDR3 region: CSVSTSFTGIDTGELFF.

This sequence joins TRBV29-1 and TRBJ1-2; TCRdb picks TRBD1, but there is no DNA to check that call. The CDR3 has 14 amino acids. Germline CDR1 SQVTM, CDR2 ANQGSEA. The CDR3 sequence is CSVELQGPPYGYTF.

The chain carries TRBV10-1 and TRBJ2-7; no DNA is available, so the TRBD1 call from TCRdb remains unchecked. CDR3 size: 13 residues. CDR1 is WNHNN, CDR2 SYGVQD, per germline (reference sequence). CDR3 loop: CASSESYGTEQYF.